This entry lists 2 T cell receptor beta chains sequenced from one sample in a study of cytomegalovirus exposure and HLA in healthy donors. PCR involved 60 Vbeta and 13 Jbeta primers. Profiled with immunoSEQ multiplex PCR; TCRdb holds only in-frame clones, not every one. The sample yields roughly 100,000 clones, around 74% seen once. Source material: PBMCs. The receptor source for this set is a man in his forties or fifties in good health and CMV-seronegative.

The DNA for the CDR3 is TGCGCCAGCAGCCATTTCGAGTACAATGAGCAGTTCTTC. Its translation is CASSHFEYNEQFF. J is TRBJ2-1 and V is TRBV4-1; D remains ambiguous. V dropped 3 bases and J dropped 4 bases, with 7 bases sitting between them. This CDR3 has 13 residues. The germline CDR1 and CDR2 sequences are MGHRA and YSYEKL.

The rearrangement joins TRBV6-5 to TRBJ2-1, with TRBD1 matching over 10 bases. Germline CDR1 and CDR2: MNHEY and SVGAGI. With 10 bases clipped from V and 9 bases from J, the junction kept 15 bases outside the gene matches. This CDR3 has 15 residues. CDR3 DNA: TGTGCCACCATCGACAGGGGGCGAAAACCAGCTGAGCAGTTCTTC. As protein: CATIDRGRKPAEQFF.